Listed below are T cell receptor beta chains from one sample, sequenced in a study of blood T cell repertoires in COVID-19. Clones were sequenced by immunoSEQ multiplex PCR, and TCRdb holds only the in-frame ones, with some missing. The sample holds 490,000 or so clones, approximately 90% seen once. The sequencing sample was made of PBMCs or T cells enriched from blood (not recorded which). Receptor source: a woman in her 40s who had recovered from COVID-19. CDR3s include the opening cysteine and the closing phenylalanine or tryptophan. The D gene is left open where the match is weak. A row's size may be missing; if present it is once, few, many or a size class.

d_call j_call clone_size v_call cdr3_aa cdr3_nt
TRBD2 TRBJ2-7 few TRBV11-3 CASSRILAGSYEQYF TGTGCCAGCAGCCGCATACTAGCGGGTTCGTACGAGCAGTACTTC
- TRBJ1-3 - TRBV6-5 CASRGSLTGNTIYF TGTGCCAGCAGGGGGAGCTTGACCGGAAACACCATATATTTT
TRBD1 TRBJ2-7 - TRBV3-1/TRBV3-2 CASSPSGTGKYEQYF TGTGCCAGCAGCCCTTCCGGGACAGGGAAATACGAGCAGTACTTC
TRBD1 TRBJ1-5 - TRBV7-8 CASIQGTGTDNQPQHF TGTGCCAGCATCCAAGGGACAGGGACGGACAATCAGCCCCAGCATTTT
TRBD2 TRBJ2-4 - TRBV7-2 CASSSSGSGKNIQYF TGTGCCAGCAGCTCCAGCGGGAGCGGAAAAAACATTCAGTACTTC
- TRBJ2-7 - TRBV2 CASTRDMVLEQYF TGTGCCAGCACCCGGGACATGGTATTAGAGCAGTACTTC
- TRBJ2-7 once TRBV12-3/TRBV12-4 CASRGPLAEQYF TGTGCCAGCAGGGGGCCCTTGGCGGAGCAGTACTTC
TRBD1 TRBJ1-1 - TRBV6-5 CASSYWTGEAFF TGTGCCAGCAGTTATTGGACAGGTGAAGCTTTCTTT
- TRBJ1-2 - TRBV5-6 CASALGGRDGYTF TGTGCCAGCGCTCTAGGGGGACGAGATGGCTACACCTTC
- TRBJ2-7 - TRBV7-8 CASSLGQVAYEQYF TGTGCCAGCAGCTTAGGACAGGTAGCCTACGAGCAGTACTTC
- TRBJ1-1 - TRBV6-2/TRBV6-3 CASTPPEWTEAFF TGTGCCAGCACCCCCCCCGAGTGGACAGAAGCTTTCTTT
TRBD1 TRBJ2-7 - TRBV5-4 CASSRGQGKSYEQYF TGTGCCAGCAGCCGGGGACAGGGTAAATCCTACGAGCAGTACTTC
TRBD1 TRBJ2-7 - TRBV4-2 CASSQGSDRGYEQYF TGTGCCAGCAGCCAAGGTTCGGACAGGGGCTACGAGCAGTACTTC
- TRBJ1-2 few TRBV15 CATSRVRSDSVYGYTF TGTGCCACCAGCAGAGTACGATCGGACAGCGTCTATGGCTACACCTTC
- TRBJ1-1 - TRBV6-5 CASSYNWRARDTEAFF TGTGCCAGCAGTTACAACTGGAGGGCGAGGGACACTGAAGCTTTCTTT
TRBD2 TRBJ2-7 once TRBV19 CASSMGLAGISTYEQYF TGTGCCAGTAGTATGGGACTAGCGGGGATATCAACCTACGAGCAGTACTTC
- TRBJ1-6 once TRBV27 CASKSRGSYNSPLHF TGTGCCAGCAAGAGTCGGGGATCCTATAATTCACCCCTCCACTTT
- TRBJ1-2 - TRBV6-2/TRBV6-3 CASTPGNPLWLGTF TGTGCCAGCACCCCCGGGAACCCTCTATGGCTGGGTACCTTC
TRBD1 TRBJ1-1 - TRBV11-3 CASSSGTGGRVLVDTEAFF TGTGCCAGCAGCTCCGGGACAGGGGGCAGAGTTTTAGTCGACACTGAAGCTTTCTTT
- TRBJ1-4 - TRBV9 CASSVATTGNEKLFF TGTGCCAGCAGCGTAGCTACTACGGGGAATGAAAAACTGTTTTTT
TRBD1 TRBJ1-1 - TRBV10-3 CAISDPGQSNTEAFF TGTGCCATCAGTGATCCGGGACAGAGTAACACTGAAGCTTTCTTT
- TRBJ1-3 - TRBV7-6 CASSPSYVRNSGNTIYF TGTGCCAGCAGCCCGTCTTACGTCAGGAACTCTGGAAACACCATATATTTT
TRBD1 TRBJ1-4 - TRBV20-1 CSASLGRGHEKLFF TGCAGTGCTAGTTTAGGCAGGGGGCATGAAAAACTGTTTTTT
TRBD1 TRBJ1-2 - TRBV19 CASSVSQGNYGYTF TGTGCCAGTAGTGTCTCACAGGGGAACTATGGCTACACCTTC
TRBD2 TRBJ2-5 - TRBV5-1 CASSLTLTLAGGTQETQYF TGCGCCAGCAGCTTAACTCTGACTCTAGCGGGAGGGACTCAAGAGACCCAGTACTTC
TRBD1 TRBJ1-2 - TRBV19 CASSPAGTAYGYTF TGTGCCAGTTCCCCCGCCGGGACAGCCTATGGCTACACCTTC
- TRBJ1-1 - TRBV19 CASSPLGTPTGTFF TGTGCCAGTAGCCCTCTCGGGACCCCAACAGGGACTTTCTTT
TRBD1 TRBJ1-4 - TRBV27 CASGITGGGEKLFF TGTGCCAGCGGGATTACAGGGGGAGGAGAAAAACTGTTTTTT
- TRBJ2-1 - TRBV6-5 CATLFVEGAYNEQFF TGTGCCACCCTATTCGTTGAGGGGGCCTACAATGAGCAGTTCTTC
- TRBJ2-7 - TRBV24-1 CATSDLRGQRFRRAGANEQYF TGTGCCACCAGTGATTTACGAGGACAGAGATTCCGTAGGGCGGGAGCTAACGAGCAGTACTTC
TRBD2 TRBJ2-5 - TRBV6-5 CASSYGAGDQETQYF TGTGCCAGCAGTTACGGCGCGGGGGATCAAGAGACCCAGTACTTC
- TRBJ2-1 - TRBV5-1 CASSLARTDHEQFF TGCGCCAGCAGCTTGGCTCGGACAGATCATGAGCAGTTCTTC
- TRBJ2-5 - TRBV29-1 CSVVDQGETQYF TGCAGCGTCGTGGACCAGGGGGAGACCCAGTACTTC
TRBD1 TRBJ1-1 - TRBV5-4 CASSWRDSNTEAFF TGTGCCAGCAGCTGGAGGGACAGTAACACTGAAGCTTTCTTT
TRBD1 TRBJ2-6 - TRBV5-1 CASSGTGGETGANVLTF TGCGCCAGCAGCGGGACAGGGGGAGAGACTGGGGCCAACGTCCTGACTTTC
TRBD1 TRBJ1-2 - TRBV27 CASSPRDRPLYGYTF TGTGCCAGCAGTCCCCGGGACAGACCGCTCTATGGCTACACCTTC
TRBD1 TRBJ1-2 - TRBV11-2 CASSPSPGGYGYTF TGTGCCAGCAGCCCGAGCCCAGGGGGCTATGGCTACACCTTC
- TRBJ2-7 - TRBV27 CASNPVGSGPTRQYF TGTGCCAGCAACCCAGTGGGTAGCGGACCTACGAGGCAGTACTTC
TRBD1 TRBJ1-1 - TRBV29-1 CSVSPGQAIEAFF TGCAGCGTTTCCCCCGGACAGGCCATTGAAGCTTTCTTT
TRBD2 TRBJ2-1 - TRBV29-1 CSVTGLAAQIRYNEQFF TGCAGCGTTACGGGACTAGCGGCCCAGATCAGGTACAATGAGCAGTTCTTC
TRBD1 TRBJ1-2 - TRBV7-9 CASSLAGTGSGYTF TGTGCCAGCAGCTTAGCGGGGACAGGGTCTGGCTACACCTTC
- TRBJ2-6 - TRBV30 CAWSSGSGANVLTF TGTGCCTGGAGCTCGGGTTCTGGGGCCAACGTCCTGACTTTC
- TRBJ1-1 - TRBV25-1 CASSEPQGRGNTEAFF TGTGCCAGCAGTGAACCCCAAGGGAGGGGGAACACTGAAGCTTTCTTT
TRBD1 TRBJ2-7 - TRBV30 CAWRDQRTGTLYEQYF TGTGCCTGGAGAGACCAGCGGACAGGGACCCTTTACGAGCAGTACTTC
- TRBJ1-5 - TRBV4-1 CASSRRPDGGYNQPQHF TGCGCCAGCAGCCGGAGGCCCGACGGGGGGTACAATCAGCCCCAGCATTTT
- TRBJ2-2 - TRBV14 CASSQDKGLAIIGTGELFF TGTGCCAGCAGCCAAGATAAGGGGCTAGCGATCATCGGAACCGGGGAGCTGTTTTTT
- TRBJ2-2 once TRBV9 CASSPPGGYPNTGELFF TGTGCCAGCAGCCCACCTGGGGGGTACCCGAACACCGGGGAGCTGTTTTTT
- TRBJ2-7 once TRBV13 CASSSVSYEQYF TGTGCCAGCAGCTCCGTCTCCTACGAGCAGTACTTC
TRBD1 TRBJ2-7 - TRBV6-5 CASSRTGGNYEQYF TGTGCCAGCAGTCGTACAGGGGGCAACTACGAGCAGTACTTC
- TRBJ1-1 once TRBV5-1 CASRLNTGEGRLAEAFF TGCGCCAGCAGACTGAACACAGGAGAAGGACGGTTAGCTGAAGCTTTCTTT
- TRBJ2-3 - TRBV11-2 CASSLVGSRGSSTDTQYF TGTGCCAGCAGCTTAGTAGGCAGCCGGGGGTCTAGCACAGATACGCAGTATTTT
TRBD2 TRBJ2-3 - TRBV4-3 CASSERLAGGPEKVADTQYF TGCGCCAGCAGCGAAAGACTAGCGGGAGGCCCAGAGAAAGTCGCAGATACGCAGTATTTT
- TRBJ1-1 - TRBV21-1 CASSTGQGLNTEAFF TGTGCCAGCAGCACAGGACAGGGGCTTAACACTGAAGCTTTCTTT
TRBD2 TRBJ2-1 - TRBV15 CATSRTGTSFGNEQFF TGTGCCACCAGCAGAACCGGGACTAGCTTCGGCAATGAGCAGTTCTTC
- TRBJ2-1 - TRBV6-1 CASSEQSADEQFF TGTGCCAGCAGTGAACAGTCAGCGGATGAGCAGTTCTTC
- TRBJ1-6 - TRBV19 CASSRPGTYSSYNSPLHF TGTGCCAGTAGCCGCCCGGGAACTTACAGCTCCTATAATTCACCCCTCCACTTT
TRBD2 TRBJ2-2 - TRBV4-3 CASSQEVRERELFF TGCGCCAGCAGCCAAGAGGTGCGGGAGCGGGAGCTGTTTTTT